The sequence of this T cell receptor (beta chain) was determined in a study of tumor-infiltrating lymphocytes in localized non-small cell lung cancer (dated by TCRdb to about 2021). For context, the study as a whole: The cohort included patients whose samples were collected after neoadjuvant chemotherapy, as well as both smokers and never-smokers and several histologies. Each patient provided resected tumor tissue plus uninvolved lung tissue from the same patient, with the uninvolved lung tissue described as non-adjacent to the tumor. Alongside flow cytometry, multiplex immunofluorescence, RNA-seq, exome sequencing and proteomics, TCR sequencing was applied to the same patients as one of several integrated assays. The overall ICON cohort was composed of around 150 surgical patients with localized non-small cell lung cancer whose tumors were resected. For approximately 50 patients, immunoSEQ T-cell fraction was compared between paired tumor and uninvolved lung.

V lost 6 bases and J lost 3 bases, and the count of bases not matched to a germline gene is 7. Its CDR3 holds 14 amino acids, cysteine through phenylalanine. Only CDR3 DNA is held: 42 bases, read in frame from base 1. According to the germline V gene, CDR1 reads ENHRY and CDR2 reads SYGVKD. The T-cell fraction in tumor and uninvolved lung tissue was provided by TCR sequencing with the immunoSEQ assay. In the source study's methods: In the survival analysis, patients were divided into a high T-cell fraction group (upper tertile) and a low T-cell fraction group (lower two tertiles), and the two groups were compared using a log-rank test. A signed-rank test was used to test paired tumor versus uninvolved lung differences in T-cell fraction. What TCRdb holds here is the immuneACCESS table cut down to in-frame rearrangements. Part of the clones is not present; checked against another copy, under half of the missing clones reflect an unresolved V gene, and the others are unexplained. That table supplies the V and J calls and clone size; D and trimming were determined from the DNA. The sample includes 14,000 to 15,000 clones, with roughly 81% observed a single time. Jointly, the top ten make up approximately 2.6% of the sample.

The study at large found these results: Different pieces of the same tissue were used for different assays, so technical variation could not be separated from intratumor heterogeneity. No difference in TCR-derived T-cell fraction was observed between the flow cytometry-defined immunotypes IM1 (good prognosis) and IM2 (poor prognosis). Recurrence-free survival showed no association with tumor T-cell fraction measured by TCR sequencing (p = 0.61). In line with immunofluorescence CD3 counts, TCRbeta sequencing supported higher T cell infiltration in tumors compared with uninvolved lung tissue. Since assay coverage differed from patient to patient depending on how much tissue was available, TCR sequencing was done for only a subset of the cohort.

As regards this clone: There is no known antigen for this receptor. Base qualities are missing; no much larger clone stands one base away.

Enrollment in ICON was initiated in 2016, and the last patient was enrolled in 2018. From a subcohort of some 76 patients, fresh tumor and matched uninvolved tissue were collected for in-depth immune analyses, including TCR sequencing. TCR sequencing was performed on DNA isolated from bulk tissue, without cell sorting. The rearrangement combines TRBV10-3 with TRBJ2-7; TRBD1 aligns with 8 central bases. The sequencing input was lung tumor tissue. The TCR comes from a human donor with non-small cell lung cancer. Here the CDR3 is given as CAISPGQAGYEQYF. The sequenced DNA: TGTGCCATCAGCCCGGGACAGGCTGGCTACGAGCAGTACTTC.